These 17 T cell receptor beta chains came from one sample sequenced in a study of shared clonotypes between healthy human individuals. Method: immunoSEQ multiplex PCR; TCRdb's copy keeps in-frame clones and lacks some. Among more than 2,000,000 clones listed, just over 90% were seen once. The sample consisted of naive CD4+ T cells sorted from blood. The subset: CD45RA+ positively selected. The receptors derive from a man aged 18-30 years in good health.

A single count supports this clone. The chain links TRBV28 to TRBJ1-5; D remains ambiguous. The CDR3 is 12 residues long. Germline CDR1 reads MDHEN; CDR2 reads SYDVKM. V lost 6 bases to trimming and J lost 4 bases, with 7 bases between them. The CDR3 region is CASRSGNQPQHF. CDR3 coding DNA: TGTGCCAGCAGAAGCGGGAATCAGCCCCAGCATTTT.

The chain recombines TRBV6-5 with TRBJ2-7, with D maybe TRBD1 (6 bases). The CDR3 covers 14 residues. Trimming cost V 6 bases and J 2 bases, with 14 bases left between them. CDR1 MNHEY and CDR2 SVGAGI come from the germline V gene. In DNA, the CDR3 is TGTGCCAGCAGCCCACAGGGTTTGGCCTACGAGCAGTACTTC. It encodes CASSPQGLAYEQYF.

The chain couples TRBV5-1 to TRBJ2-2, with 8 bases fitting TRBD1. Trimming removed 0 bases from V and 4 bases from J; junction bases left unmatched: 2. CDR1 is SGHRS, CDR2 YFSETQ, per germline. CDR3 length: 15 residues. CDR3 in amino acids: CASSLVQGVTGELFF. The CDR3, as DNA: TGCGCCAGCAGCTTGGTACAGGGGGTCACCGGGGAGCTGTTTTTT. Complete variable domain (other parts from reference TRBV5-1 and TRBJ2-2): KAGVTQTPRYLIKTRGQQVTLSCSPISGHRSVSWYQQTPGQGLQFLFEYFSETQRNKGNFPGRFSGRQFSNSRSEMNVSTLELGDSALYLCASSLVQGVTGELFFGEGSRLTVL.

The V gene is TRBV5-1, the J gene TRBJ2-7; 12 bases map to TRBD2. V was pared by 3 bases and J by 7 bases, with 8 bases of the junction left unmatched. CDR1 is SGHRS and CDR2 is YFSETQ in the germline V gene. This CDR3 is built from 15 residues. This chain's CDR3 is CASSSDLAGGREQYF. CDR3 bases: TGCGCCAGCAGCTCCGACCTAGCGGGGGGGCGAGAGCAGTACTTC.

The chain combines TRBV7-9 with TRBJ2-7, with 7 nucleotides matching TRBD2. Germline-derived CDR1 and CDR2 are SEHNR and FQNEAQ (reference sequence). Unmatched junction bases numbered 4, after V lost 1 base and J lost 1 base. This CDR3 contains 15 residues. Here the CDR3 reads CASSLGLAESYEQYF. DNA for the CDR3: TGTGCCAGCAGCTTAGGCCTAGCGGAGTCCTACGAGCAGTACTTC. Drawing the rest from reference TRBV7-9 and TRBJ2-7, the complete variable domain is DTGVSQNPRHKITKRGQNVTFRCDPISEHNRLYWYRQTLGQGPEFLTYFQNEAQLEKSRLLSDRFSAERPKGSFSTLEIQRTEQGDSAMYLCASSLGLAESYEQYFGPGTRLTVT.

The rearrangement links TRBV5-1 to TRBJ2-7; 7 bases map to TRBD1. J gave up 2 bases and V 3 bases, and 5 bases lay outside the gene matches. Per the germline V gene, CDR1 is SGHRS and CDR2 is YFSETQ. This CDR3 is 14 amino acids long. In DNA form, the CDR3 reads TGCGCCAGCAGCTATGGGGACAGAGCCTACGAGCAGTACTTC. This encodes CASSYGDRAYEQYF.

The rearrangement uses TRBV5-1 and TRBJ2-7; 15 bases align to TRBD2. CDR1 is SGHRS, CDR2 YFSETQ, per germline. The CDR3 extends over 16 amino acids. V lost 4 bases and J lost 7; bases outside the gene matches: 9. This CDR3 reads CASSPGLAGGPSEQYF. CDR3 DNA sequence: TGCGCCAGCAGCCCCGGACTAGCGGGGGGGCCGAGTGAGCAGTACTTC. The variable domain in full, completed from reference TRBV5-1 and TRBJ2-7, reads KAGVTQTPRYLIKTRGQQVTLSCSPISGHRSVSWYQQTPGQGLQFLFEYFSETQRNKGNFPGRFSGRQFSNSRSEMNVSTLELGDSALYLCASSPGLAGGPSEQYFGPGTRLTVT.

J is TRBJ2-7 and V is TRBV6-6, with 8 bases fitting TRBD1. Unmatched junction bases numbered 12, after V lost 6 bases and J lost 5 bases. The CDR3 is made up of 15 amino acids. CDR1 and CDR2 from the germline V gene are MNHNY and SVGAGI (reference sequence). The CDR3 coding sequence is TGTGCCAGCAGCCAACAGGACAGGGCTCGCCACGAGCAGTACTTC. Residues: CASSQQDRARHEQYF.

V is TRBV28 and J is TRBJ1-5, with no clear D. This CDR3 has 16 residues. The V end lost 3 bases, the J end lost 1 base, and 13 bases lay between the germline ends. CDR1 is MDHEN and CDR2 is SYDVKM in the germline V gene. CDR3 sequence: CASSFSSPGSNQPQHF. The CDR3 DNA is TGTGCCAGCAGTTTCAGTAGTCCTGGGAGCAATCAGCCCCAGCATTTT.

This clone was counted a single time. The V gene is TRBV29-1, the J gene TRBJ1-2; TRBD1 might be the D (5 bases). The ends were cut back, 6 bases at V and 2 bases at J, with 16 bases in the middle. Germline V gene data show CDR1 as SQVTM and CDR2 as ANQGSEA. This CDR3 comprises 14 residues. CDR3 bases: TGCAGCGTGGCTTCAGGGACCATAAACTATGGCTACACCTTC. Amino acid sequence: CSVASGTINYGYTF. The full variable domain, with the rest looked up from reference TRBV29-1 and TRBJ1-2, is SAVISQKPSRDICQRGTSLTIQCQVDSQVTMMFWYRQQPGQSLTLIATANQGSEATYESGFVIDKFPISRPNLTFSTLTVSNMSPEDSSIYLCSVASGTINYGYTFGSGTRLTVV.

CDR3 nucleotide sequence: TGTGCCAGCAGCGCGACCCTCGTGACAGGGGCTAATGAAAAACTGTTTTTT. This sequence encodes CASSATLVTGANEKLFF. This chain links TRBV9 with TRBJ1-4; 8 positions match TRBD1. V dropped 3 bases and J dropped 3; count of bases not matched to a gene: 10. CDR1 and CDR2 from the germline V gene are SGDLS and YYNGEE. The CDR3 sequence is 17 residues long.

Points on this clone: Within the sample, other DNA sequences also encode this same CDR3. The chain uses TRBV10-3 and TRBJ2-7; D not certain. Trimming removed 2 bases from V and 3 bases from J, with 8 bases in between. Germline CDR1 reads ENHRY; CDR2 reads SYGVKD. The CDR3 extends over 13 amino acids. The CDR3 sequence is CAISEAPGYEQYF. The CDR3 DNA sequence: TGTGCCATCAGTGAGGCCCCGGGCTACGAGCAGTACTTC.

The chain links TRBV5-6 to TRBJ2-3; 10 bases match TRBD2. Germline loops: CDR1 SGHDT, CDR2 YYEEEE. The CDR3 length is 15 residues. Losses at the gene ends were 4 bases for V and 1 base for J; bases not matched to a gene: 3. In DNA, the CDR3 is TGTGCCAGCAGCCCAGCGGGGGGGGGCACAGATACGCAGTATTTT. Amino acids: CASSPAGGGTDTQYF.

Here the CDR3 DNA reads TGTGCCAGCAGCTTGGGAGAACATTATGGCTACACCTTC. It codes for CASSLGEHYGYTF. V usage is TRBV5-8 and J usage is TRBJ1-2, with unresolved D. CDR3 length: 13 amino acids. Deletions cut 0 bases from V and 5 bases from J, with 8 bases between. The germline V gene has CDR1 SGHTS and CDR2 YDEGEE.

The table lists this clone with a few counts. One junction end disagrees with the germline gene, perhaps due to a read error. The genes are TRBV30 and TRBJ1-3; D gene uncertain. In germline, CDR1 is GTSNPN, CDR2 SVGIG (reference sequence). This CDR3 region has 11 residues. CDR3 loop: CAWGVPSTIYF. The CDR3 DNA follows: TGTGCCTGGGGTGTCCCGAGCACCATATATTTT. The complete variable domain, with remaining parts taken from reference TRBV30 and TRBJ1-3, reads SQTIHQWPATLVQPVGSPLSLECTVEGTSNPNLYWYRQAAGRGLQLLFYSVGIGQISSEVPQNLSASRPQDRQFILSSKKLLLSDSGFYLCAWGVPSTIYFGEGSWLTVV.

The rearrangement links TRBV9 to TRBJ1-6, with D maybe TRBD1 (6 bases). Per germline, CDR1 SGDLS and CDR2 YYNGEE. The CDR3 is 16 amino acids. Trimming stripped 4 bases from V and 8 bases from J, with 19 bases between. CDR3 nucleotide sequence: TGTGCCAGCAGCCCCGCCGCGTGGGGGCCGGATTCACCCCTCCACTTT. This codes for CASSPAAWGPDSPLHF.

V gene TRBV7-2 combines with J gene TRBJ1-1; weak D call: TRBD1 (6 bases). CDR1 SGHTA and CDR2 FQGNSA come from the germline V gene. V dropped 4 bases and J dropped 3 bases, with 21 bases sitting between them. The length of the CDR3 is 17 residues. The CDR3, as DNA: TGTGCCAGCAGCTCCATCCCCGGGACAAAGGGTGACACTGAAGCTTTCTTT. It is translated as CASSSIPGTKGDTEAFF.